This T cell receptor beta chain was sequenced for a study of blood T cell repertoires in COVID-19 (dated by TCRdb to about 2020). Notes on the research overall: Collaborator samples came from the United States, Italy and Spain and covered acute and convalescent phases of COVID-19. The material from the prospective study consisted of cDNA or gDNA derived from T cells, B-cell-depleted T cells, or PBMCs. The dataset comprised deeply sampled blood TCRbeta repertoires from subjects exposed to, actively infected with, or recovered from COVID-19. The repertoires were released in a freely available public database meant as a resource for research on the immune response to SARS-CoV-2. Samples came from the ongoing ImmuneRACE study (first 160 participants) plus 1,254 subjects from 6 global collaborators. Nearly every sample came with metadata listing a de-identified subject ID, COVID-19 status, age in years and sex. HLA class I and class II types, where available, came from metadata supplied by the sample provider rather than from assay-based typing. Study-wide conclusions, independent of this receptor: The quantity of clinical and demographic metadata differed by source and by participant and was supplied without curation.

Taken from cysteine to phenylalanine, the CDR3 has 13 residues. Only the CDR3 DNA stays, 39 bases, in frame from base 1. The germline V gene provides CDR1 SGHVS and CDR2 FNYEAQ. Trimming removed 2 bases from V and 3 bases from J, leaving 7 bases between the germline ends. The immunoSEQ Assay, a bias-controlled multiplex PCR, was used to amplify TCRbeta CDR3 regions from genomic DNA. The paper's data handling went like this. Nucleated cell counts per sample were estimated from amplification of reference gene primers within the assay. To quantify the absolute abundance of each unique TCRbeta CDR3 rearrangement, sequence reads were collapsed and filtered. For each sample, productive Simpson clonality was calculated by taking the square root of Simpson's diversity index across productive rearrangements. TCRdb re-hosts the immuneACCESS table, in-frame sequences only. Its copies lack some clones; in the studies checked, an unresolved V gene accounts for under half of them, and the cause for the rest is not known. The DNA gave D and trimming, while V, J and clone size come from that table. The sample table records just over 650,000 clones; around 90% of these occur just once. Over 0.2% of the sample belongs to the ten largest clones.

The collaborating institutions used their own protocols to collect whole blood in K2EDTA tubes. Collaborator samples were shipped for TCRbeta analysis as frozen whole blood, isolated PBMCs, or DNA extracted from either sample type. A word on this clone: Its antigen is not yet known. This may be a read error, as it is one base from a much larger clone.

Sequenced material: peripheral blood. This sequence originates from a woman younger than 30 with acute or convalescent COVID-19. The receptor chain draws on TRBV7-6 and TRBJ1-1, and perhaps TRBD1 as D gene, on 5 matching bases. The CDR3 reads CASSLRGDTEAFF. The bases are TGTGCCAGCAGCTTACGGGGGGACACTGAAGCTTTCTTT.